Listed here are 5 T cell receptor beta chains from one sample, sequenced in a study of blood T cell repertoires in COVID-19. Only in-frame clones appear in the TCRdb table, and some are missing; sequencing was by immunoSEQ multiplex PCR. Here the sample spans about 250,000 clones, 85% to 90% being singletons. Sequencing used PBMCs or T cells enriched from blood (not recorded which). The receptors originated from a woman aged 18-29 years who had recovered from COVID-19.

This sequence joins TRBV5-1 and TRBJ2-3; D is uncertain. V shed 4 bases and J shed 2 bases, with 14 bases lying between them. Germline V gene data show CDR1 as SGHRS and CDR2 as YFSETQ. The CDR3 loop spans 15 amino acids. CDR3: CASSPLWAPTDTQYF. The CDR3 bases are TGCGCCAGCAGCCCTCTATGGGCCCCCACAGATACGCAGTATTTT.

The rearrangement uses TRBV3-1 (or the pseudogene TRBV3-2) and TRBJ1-2; 7 bases match TRBD1. V was pared by 8 bases and J by 0 bases, with 15 bases of the junction left unmatched. This CDR3 has 17 residues. CDR1 is LGHDT, CDR2 YNNKEL, per germline (reference sequence). The CDR3 loop reads CASAQSARRGSNYGYTF. The CDR3 DNA is TGTGCCAGCGCTCAATCCGCGCGCAGGGGGTCTAACTATGGCTACACCTTC.

The chain is built from TRBV12-3 or TRBV12-4 and TRBJ1-2, with a weak D call TRBD1 (5 bases). The length of the CDR3 is 13 residues. The V end lost 6 bases, the J end lost 8 bases, and 16 bases lay between the germline ends. This chain's CDR3 is CASRKPQGRGYTF. CDR3 DNA: TGTGCCAGCAGAAAACCCCAGGGAAGGGGCTACACCTTC.

The J gene is TRBJ2-1, the V gene TRBV29-1; 14 bases are a match to TRBD2. Germline lookup yields CDR1 SQVTM and CDR2 ANQGSEA. The junction had 11 bases not matched to a gene; V was cut back by 6 bases and J by 4 bases. The CDR3 loop spans 17 amino acids. The CDR3 DNA reads as TGCAGCGTCGGACTAGCGGGGGGACCTAACGTTTACAATGAGCAGTTCTTC. Translation gives CSVGLAGGPNVYNEQFF.

V usage is TRBV10-3 and J usage is TRBJ1-2, with 8 bases identical to TRBD1. The CDR3 runs to 15 residues. Trimming at V came to 6 bases and at J to 3 bases, leaving 9 bases not matched to a gene. Germline values: CDR1 ENHRY, CDR2 SYGVKD. CDR3 residues: CAISRQGSEHYGYTF. CDR3 DNA sequence: TGTGCCATCAGCCGACAGGGGAGCGAACACTATGGCTACACCTTC.